This TCR beta chain comes out of a study of cytomegalovirus exposure and HLA in healthy donors. Overall study findings and caveats: In a later analysis, the majority of CMV-associated beta chains seemingly showed HLA restriction.

Regarding this clone: Its antigen remains unidentified.

Deletions cut 3 bases from V and 7 bases from J, with 6 bases between. Germline values: CDR1 DFQATT, CDR2 SNEGSKA (reference sequence). This CDR3 is 11 amino acids long. The PCR employed 60 Vbeta primers together with 13 Jbeta primers. The data were produced by immunoSEQ multiplex PCR, yet TCRdb's version contains in-frame clones alone and is incomplete. The sample has about 160,000 clones, approximately 70% seen once. The sequenced sample consisted of PBMCs. The clonotype was recovered from a man in his forties in good health and CMV-seropositive. This sequence joins TRBV20-1 and TRBJ1-4; D gene unclear. The CDR3 DNA is TGCAGTGCTAGTCTATCTGAAAAACTGTTTTTT. Its protein is CSASLSEKLFF.